This TCR beta chain derives from a study of blood T cell repertoires in COVID-19. Study-level background: Spain, Italy and the United States supplied samples that represented acute and convalescent COVID-19. The cDNA or gDNA used as material had been derived from T cells, B-cell-depleted T cells, or PBMCs.

Residents of approximately 25 US areas, aged roughly 18 to 89 years, made up the participants. The study assigned cohorts using participant-reported clinical history. Measured with immunoSEQ multiplex PCR; TCRdb has only the in-frame clones, and not every one. The sample has 150,000 to 200,000 clones, more than 65% seen once; the top ten hold about a sixth. The V segment lost 3 bases and the J segment 7 bases; nucleotides outside the gene matches: 0. CDR3 size: 13 residues. CDR1 is MDHEN, CDR2 SYDVKM, per germline. The TCR originated in a woman in her fifties or sixties with acute COVID-19. The chain uses TRBV28 and TRBJ1-5, with TRBD1 matching 10 bases. The sample consisted of PBMCs or T cells enriched from blood (not recorded which). The CDR3: CASSLDRGQPQHF. CDR3 sequence (DNA): TGTGCCAGCAGTTTGGACAGGGGGCAGCCCCAGCATTTT. Complete variable domain (other parts from reference TRBV28 and TRBJ1-5): DVKVTQSSRYLVKRTGEKVFLECVQDMDHENMFWYRQDPGLGLRLIYFSYDVKMKEKGDIPEGYSVSREKKERFSLILESASTNQTSMYLCASSLDRGQPQHFGDGTRLSIL.